The 2 T cell receptor beta chains below come from one sample, sequenced in a study of blood T cell repertoires in COVID-19. Sequencing was performed with immunoSEQ multiplex PCR; in TCRdb, only in-frame clones are kept and a portion is missing. There are roughly 280,000 clones in the sample; about 89% occur only once, and about 10% lies in the top ten. Source material: peripheral blood. All receptors derive from a man aged 40-49 years with active or convalescent COVID-19.

The rearrangement links TRBV29-1 to TRBJ2-1; 8 nucleotides align to TRBD2. The junction had 17 bases not matched to a gene; V was cut back by 6 bases and J by 10 bases. Germline CDR1 is SQVTM and CDR2 is ANQGSEA. The CDR3 is 15 amino acids. The CDR3 protein is CSVAGLGGIRGEQFF. Here the CDR3 DNA reads TGCAGCGTCGCGGGACTAGGAGGGATCCGAGGCGAGCAGTTCTTC.

This clone was observed a handful of times. The J gene is TRBJ1-5, the V gene TRBV6-5; 7 bases agree with TRBD1. This CDR3 contains 15 residues. The V segment lost 6 bases and the J segment 3 bases; nucleotides outside the gene matches: 8. Germline CDR1 reads MNHEY; CDR2 reads SVGAGI. As DNA, the CDR3 is TGTGCCAGCAGGGCGACAGGGAATATCAATCAGCCCCAGCATTTT. This codes for CASRATGNINQPQHF.